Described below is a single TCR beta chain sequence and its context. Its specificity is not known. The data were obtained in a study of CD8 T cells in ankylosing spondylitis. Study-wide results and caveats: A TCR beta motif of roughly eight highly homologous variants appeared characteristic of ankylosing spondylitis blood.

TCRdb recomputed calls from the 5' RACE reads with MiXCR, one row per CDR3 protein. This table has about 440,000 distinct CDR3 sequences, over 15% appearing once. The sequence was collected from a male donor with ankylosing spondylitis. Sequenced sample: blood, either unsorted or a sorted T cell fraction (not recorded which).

The CDR3 coding sequence is TGTGCCAGCAACCTTGGGGGAGCTGGCTACACCTTC. It codes for CASNLGGAGYTF. This sequence joins TRBV12-3 or TRBV12-4 and TRBJ1-2, with a tentative D call TRBD1 (5 bases). The V and J ends lost 7 bases and 7 bases respectively, with 13 bases between them. The CDR3 spans 12 residues.